The clone carrying this T cell receptor beta chain turned up a few times. What it binds is unknown. Terminally differentiated effector memory CD45RA+ cells were excluded by CCR7 positive selection of CD45RO-negative cells. The data originate from a study of shared clonotypes between healthy human individuals. Notes on the study in general: Genetic and exposure-history diversity was limited by the small donor number. Shared clonotypes: 4.5% to 5% naive CD4, roughly 4% naive CD8, less than 2.5% memory CD4, 0.4% to 0.5% memory CD8. Donor clonotype sharing was expected to depend on sequencing depth.

Assay execution took place at the deep level. TCRdb's copy holds only in-frame clones and misses some; the assay was immunoSEQ multiplex PCR. This table holds millions of clones, about 95% found once. V dropped 5 bases and J dropped 3; count of bases not matched to a gene: 4. This CDR3 has 14 amino acids. The germline gives CDR1 MNHEY, CDR2 SVGAGI. Sample: naive CD8+ T cells sorted from blood. V is TRBV6-5 and J is TRBJ2-7, with TRBD1 identical over 10 bases. The TCR was taken from a man aged 18 to 30 in good health. CDR3 nucleotides: TGTGCCAGCAGTGAGACAGGGGGCGGCTACGAGCAGTACTTC. Protein sequence: CASSETGGGYEQYF.